This entry is about one T cell receptor (beta chain). Clones were read by immunoSEQ multiplex PCR, and TCRdb kept only the in-frame ones, dropping some. This table has 550,000 to 800,000 clones, approximately 85% appearing once. This record belongs to a study of shared T cell receptors in the human thymus. V gave up 2 bases and J gave up 6 bases; unmatched junction bases: 27. Germline-derived CDR1 and CDR2 are MGHRA and YSYEKL. The length of the CDR3 is 22 residues. This sample was also put to use in a study of human thymus T cells. That source reports: Healthy Finnish infants undergoing corrective surgery for congenital heart defects were used as donors. The thymus tissue came from resections taken during corrective heart surgery. In unrelated individuals, thymic repertoires overlapped highly, according to related research.

The origin of this receptor is a girl less than two years old with a congenital heart defect. Sequencing was done on a sample of thymocytes. V gene TRBV4-1 combines with J gene TRBJ1-2, with 10 nucleotides matching TRBD1. CDR3 coding DNA: TGCGCCAGCAGCCAACAACCGTCGCGGCGGGGACAGGGGTCTGAGAAGAGGGATGGCTACACCTTC. Protein: CASSQQPSRRGQGSEKRDGYTF.